The present T cell receptor (beta chain) was sequenced within a study of OX40 agonist ivuxolimab in advanced cancers. Study-wide background: Two cutaneous melanoma patients and one hepatocellular carcinoma patient, three in all, had partial responses. Overall study findings and caveats: Relative to CD4+ cells, CD8+ T cells on average had more expanded clones.

This clone has only a few counts. Its antigen is still unknown. This CDR3 region has 13 residues. Trimming took 4 bases from V and 3 from J, leaving 11 bases between them. The germline V gene encodes CDR1 SGHKS and CDR2 YYEKEE (reference sequence). TCRdb's copy holds only in-frame clones and misses some; the assay was immunoSEQ multiplex PCR. The repertoire holds under 90,000 clones, about 85% seen once, with roughly 0.9% in the top ten. The chain couples TRBV5-5 to TRBJ2-7; D unresolved. This receptor was obtained from an adult with an advanced solid tumor such as melanoma, head and neck, liver or kidney cancer. The sample consisted of CD4+ or CD8+ T cells sorted from blood, taken in a trial of the OX40 agonist ivuxolimab. In nucleotides, the CDR3 is TGTGCCAGCAGCCAAATGTTAGGCTACGAGCAGTACTTC. Residues: CASSQMLGYEQYF.